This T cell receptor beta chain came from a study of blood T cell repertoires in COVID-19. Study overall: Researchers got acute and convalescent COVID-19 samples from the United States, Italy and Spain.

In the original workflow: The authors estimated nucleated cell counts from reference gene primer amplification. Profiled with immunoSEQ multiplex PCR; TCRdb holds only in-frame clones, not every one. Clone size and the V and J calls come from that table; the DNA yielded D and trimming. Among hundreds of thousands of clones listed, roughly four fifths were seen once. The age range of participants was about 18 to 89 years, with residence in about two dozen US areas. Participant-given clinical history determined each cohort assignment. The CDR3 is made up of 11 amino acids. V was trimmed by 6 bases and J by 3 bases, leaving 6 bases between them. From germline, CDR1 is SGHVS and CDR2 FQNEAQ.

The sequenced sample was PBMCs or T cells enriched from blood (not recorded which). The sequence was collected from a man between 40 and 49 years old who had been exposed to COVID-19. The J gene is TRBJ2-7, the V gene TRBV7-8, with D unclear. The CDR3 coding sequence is TGTGCCAGCAGTCCGGGCTACGAGCAGTACTTC. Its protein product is CASSPGYEQYF.